This TCR beta chain was observed in a study of chemoradiotherapy in HPV16-positive cancers. Study-level points and caveats: During treatment, candidate HPV-specific clones and E7-related motifs expanded in tumor. The functional HPV-specific definition rests on just two HPV16-positive patients.

Samples were taken several times over chemoradiotherapy. With regard to this clone: Its antigen is unknown.

This CDR3 has 13 residues. Germline V CDR1 and CDR2: SNHLY, FYNNEI. Trimming left V 3 bases short and J 0 bases short, with 5 bases between. Assay used: immunoSEQ multiplex PCR; TCRdb lists only in-frame clones, some missing. The sample has around 11,000 clones; under 80% are singletons. This chain joins TRBV2 and TRBJ1-2; D uncertain. This TCR was recovered from a human donor with HPV-associated anogenital cancer. Sampling was conducted from a patient who underwent chemoradiotherapy. CDR3: CASSDSTNYGYTF. CDR3 sequence (DNA): TGTGCCAGCAGTGACTCAACTAACTATGGCTACACCTTC.